The rows below give T cell receptor beta chains drawn from one sample of a study of vaccination effects on CD4 cells after COVID-19. TCRdb keeps only in-frame clones here, not all; method: immunoSEQ multiplex PCR. The table shows 30,000 to 35,000 clones, with about 74% occurring only once. These receptors have no identified antigens. This sample comprised CD4+ T cells from PBMCs cultured without peptide, obtained after COVID-19 vaccination. The receptor source for this set is a human donor who received a COVID-19 vaccine. Each CDR3 is given with its conserved first and last residue. The D gene is left open where the match is weak. Clone sizes are given selectively: once, few, many, or a class where the clone is expanded.

v_gene: TRBV7-7
d_gene: -
abundance: once
j_gene: TRBJ2-2
CDR3aa: CASSLGGRGSGELFF
CDR3nt: TGTGCTAGCAGCTTAGGAGGAAGGGGGTCCGGGGAGCTGTTTTTT

v_gene: TRBV27
d_gene: TRBD1
abundance: few
j_gene: TRBJ1-3
CDR3aa: CASSVTGDGNTIYF
CDR3nt: TGTGCCAGCAGTGTCACAGGGGATGGAAACACCATATATTTT

v_gene: TRBV30
d_gene: TRBD2
abundance: -
j_gene: TRBJ2-7
CDR3aa: CAWSSAGVAYEQYF
CDR3nt: TGTGCCTGGAGTTCTGCGGGGGTGGCCTACGAGCAGTACTTC

v_gene: TRBV10-2
d_gene: -
abundance: -
j_gene: TRBJ1-1
CDR3aa: CASSEPGSPLNTEAFF
CDR3nt: TGCGCCAGCAGTGAGCCAGGATCCCCGTTGAACACTGAAGCTTTCTTT

v_gene: TRBV6-5
d_gene: TRBD1
abundance: -
j_gene: TRBJ2-5
CDR3aa: CASSGQGAPKETQYF
CDR3nt: TGTGCCAGCAGCGGACAGGGGGCCCCAAAAGAGACCCAGTACTTC

v_gene: TRBV28
d_gene: TRBD2
abundance: -
j_gene: TRBJ2-1
CDR3aa: CASRVAGIQPSSYNEQFF
CDR3nt: TGTGCCAGCAGGGTAGCGGGAATCCAGCCAAGCTCCTACAATGAGCAGTTCTTC

v_gene: TRBV6-5
d_gene: -
abundance: -
j_gene: TRBJ1-1
CDR3aa: CASSLIQPTEAFF
CDR3nt: TGTGCCAGCAGTTTAATACAGCCCACTGAAGCTTTCTTT

v_gene: TRBV7-6
d_gene: -
abundance: -
j_gene: TRBJ1-3
CDR3aa: CASSLEVRSSGNTIYF
CDR3nt: TGTGCCAGCAGCTTAGAGGTCAGGTCCTCTGGAAACACCATATATTTT

v_gene: TRBV6-5
d_gene: -
abundance: -
j_gene: TRBJ2-2
CDR3aa: CASSPRSNTGELFF
CDR3nt: TGTGCCAGCAGTCCCAGATCGAACACCGGGGAGCTGTTTTTT

v_gene: TRBV21-1
d_gene: -
abundance: -
j_gene: TRBJ2-7
CDR3aa: CASSKAGGRTGDYEQYF
CDR3nt: TGTGCCAGCAGCAAAGCGGGAGGGAGGACAGGGGACTACGAGCAGTACTTC

v_gene: TRBV30
d_gene: -
abundance: -
j_gene: TRBJ1-1
CDR3aa: CAWSPRVLTEAFF
CDR3nt: TGTGCCTGGAGTCCCAGGGTTCTCACTGAAGCTTTCTTT

v_gene: TRBV19
d_gene: -
abundance: -
j_gene: TRBJ1-2
CDR3aa: CASSIERASGYTF
CDR3nt: TGTGCCAGTAGTATAGAGAGGGCGAGCGGCTACACCTTC

v_gene: TRBV7-9
d_gene: -
abundance: -
j_gene: TRBJ1-2
CDR3aa: CASSLEGMDYGYTF
CDR3nt: TGTGCCAGCAGCTTAGAGGGGATGGACTATGGCTACACCTTC

v_gene: TRBV5-4
d_gene: -
abundance: -
j_gene: TRBJ2-7
CDR3aa: CASSLDPGGYEQYF
CDR3nt: TGTGCCAGCAGCTTAGACCCCGGGGGCTACGAGCAGTACTTC

v_gene: TRBV6-5
d_gene: -
abundance: -
j_gene: TRBJ1-5
CDR3aa: CASNGGNNQPQHF
CDR3nt: TGTGCCAGCAACGGGGGGAACAATCAGCCCCAGCATTTT

v_gene: TRBV20-1
d_gene: -
abundance: -
j_gene: TRBJ2-1
CDR3aa: CSTRQANEQFF
CDR3nt: TGCAGTACCCGACAGGCCAATGAGCAGTTCTTC

v_gene: TRBV30
d_gene: -
abundance: -
j_gene: TRBJ1-2
CDR3aa: CAWSALYGYTF
CDR3nt: TGTGCCTGGAGTGCCCTGTATGGCTACACCTTC

v_gene: TRBV9
d_gene: -
abundance: -
j_gene: TRBJ1-5
CDR3aa: CASSSDCLQRNQPQHF
CDR3nt: TGTGCCAGCAGCTCGGACTGCCTTCAACGCAATCAGCCCCAGCATTTT

v_gene: TRBV15
d_gene: -
abundance: -
j_gene: TRBJ2-7
CDR3aa: CATSREGRKRAYEQYF
CDR3nt: TGTGCCACCAGCAGAGAGGGACGGAAGAGGGCCTACGAGCAGTACTTC

v_gene: TRBV25-1
d_gene: -
abundance: -
j_gene: TRBJ2-1
CDR3aa: CASSSYSGTLSYNEQFF
CDR3nt: TGTGCCAGCAGTTCCTACTCCGGGACTCTCTCCTACAATGAGCAGTTCTTC

v_gene: TRBV28
d_gene: -
abundance: once
j_gene: TRBJ1-2
CDR3aa: CASSLQSSAGSNYGYTF
CDR3nt: TGTGCCAGCAGTTTACAATCCTCCGCGGGCTCCAACTATGGCTACACCTTC

v_gene: TRBV28
d_gene: -
abundance: few
j_gene: TRBJ1-5
CDR3aa: CASSTWQGWGEQPQHF
CDR3nt: TGTGCCAGCAGCACCTGGCAGGGTTGGGGGGAACAGCCCCAGCATTTT

v_gene: TRBV19
d_gene: TRBD2
abundance: -
j_gene: TRBJ2-2
CDR3aa: CASSTSGEGTGELFF
CDR3nt: TGTGCCAGTAGCACCAGCGGGGAGGGCACCGGGGAGCTGTTTTTT

v_gene: TRBV5-1
d_gene: -
abundance: -
j_gene: TRBJ2-7
CDR3aa: CASSLPGPYEQYF
CDR3nt: TGCGCCAGCAGCTTACCTGGGCCCTACGAGCAGTACTTC

v_gene: TRBV7-9
d_gene: TRBD1
abundance: -
j_gene: TRBJ2-7
CDR3aa: CASSTTGGSYEQYF
CDR3nt: TGTGCCAGCAGCACGACAGGGGGCTCCTACGAGCAGTACTTC

v_gene: TRBV4-1
d_gene: TRBD1
abundance: -
j_gene: TRBJ2-1
CDR3aa: CASSPGQAYNEQFF
CDR3nt: TGCGCCAGCAGCCCGGGACAGGCTTACAATGAGCAGTTCTTC

v_gene: TRBV28
d_gene: TRBD2
abundance: -
j_gene: TRBJ2-3
CDR3aa: CASSFPGLAKDTQYF
CDR3nt: TGTGCCAGCAGTTTTCCGGGACTAGCGAAAGATACGCAGTATTTT

v_gene: TRBV2
d_gene: TRBD1
abundance: -
j_gene: TRBJ2-7
CDR3aa: CASSDGTGEPYEQYF
CDR3nt: TGTGCCAGCAGTGATGGGACAGGGGAGCCCTACGAGCAGTACTTC

v_gene: TRBV6-5
d_gene: -
abundance: -
j_gene: TRBJ2-3
CDR3aa: CASSYSGAQGTDTQYF
CDR3nt: TGTGCCAGCAGTTACTCGGGGGCGCAAGGCACAGATACGCAGTATTTT

v_gene: TRBV19
d_gene: TRBD1
abundance: -
j_gene: TRBJ1-2
CDR3aa: CASSIGTGPYGYTF
CDR3nt: TGTGCCAGTAGTATCGGGACAGGGCCCTATGGCTACACCTTC

v_gene: TRBV7-8
d_gene: -
abundance: -
j_gene: TRBJ2-5
CDR3aa: CASSPRDRPQETQYF
CDR3nt: TGTGCCAGCAGCCCGCGGGACAGACCTCAAGAGACCCAGTACTTC

v_gene: TRBV4-2
d_gene: -
abundance: -
j_gene: TRBJ1-5
CDR3aa: CASRPSWLGGRDQPQHF
CDR3nt: TGTGCCAGCAGACCATCGTGGTTGGGGGGGCGCGATCAGCCCCAGCATTTT

v_gene: TRBV19
d_gene: TRBD2
abundance: -
j_gene: TRBJ2-3
CDR3aa: CASAPRGGLTDTQYF
CDR3nt: TGTGCCAGTGCTCCCCGGGGGGGCCTCACAGATACGCAGTATTTT

v_gene: TRBV28
d_gene: TRBD2
abundance: -
j_gene: TRBJ2-3
CDR3aa: CASSFELTRTRADTQYF
CDR3nt: TGTGCCAGCAGTTTCGAACTGACCCGGACTAGGGCAGATACGCAGTATTTT

v_gene: TRBV28
d_gene: TRBD1
abundance: -
j_gene: TRBJ1-5
CDR3aa: CASSLLWTGGKLSDLNQPQHF
CDR3nt: TGTGCCAGCAGTTTACTGTGGACAGGGGGGAAGCTCTCCGACCTCAATCAGCCCCAGCATTTT

v_gene: TRBV4-1
d_gene: -
abundance: -
j_gene: TRBJ1-1
CDR3aa: CASSQGVARGNTEAFF
CDR3nt: TGCGCCAGCAGCCAAGGCGTGGCCAGGGGTAACACTGAAGCTTTCTTT

v_gene: TRBV30
d_gene: TRBD1
abundance: -
j_gene: TRBJ1-6
CDR3aa: CAWDRGSPLHF
CDR3nt: TGTGCCTGGGACAGGGGGAGTCCCCTCCACTTT

v_gene: TRBV30
d_gene: -
abundance: once
j_gene: TRBJ1-1
CDR3aa: CAQHVWGEDTEAFF
CDR3nt: TGTGCCCAACATGTGTGGGGGGAGGACACTGAAGCTTTCTTT